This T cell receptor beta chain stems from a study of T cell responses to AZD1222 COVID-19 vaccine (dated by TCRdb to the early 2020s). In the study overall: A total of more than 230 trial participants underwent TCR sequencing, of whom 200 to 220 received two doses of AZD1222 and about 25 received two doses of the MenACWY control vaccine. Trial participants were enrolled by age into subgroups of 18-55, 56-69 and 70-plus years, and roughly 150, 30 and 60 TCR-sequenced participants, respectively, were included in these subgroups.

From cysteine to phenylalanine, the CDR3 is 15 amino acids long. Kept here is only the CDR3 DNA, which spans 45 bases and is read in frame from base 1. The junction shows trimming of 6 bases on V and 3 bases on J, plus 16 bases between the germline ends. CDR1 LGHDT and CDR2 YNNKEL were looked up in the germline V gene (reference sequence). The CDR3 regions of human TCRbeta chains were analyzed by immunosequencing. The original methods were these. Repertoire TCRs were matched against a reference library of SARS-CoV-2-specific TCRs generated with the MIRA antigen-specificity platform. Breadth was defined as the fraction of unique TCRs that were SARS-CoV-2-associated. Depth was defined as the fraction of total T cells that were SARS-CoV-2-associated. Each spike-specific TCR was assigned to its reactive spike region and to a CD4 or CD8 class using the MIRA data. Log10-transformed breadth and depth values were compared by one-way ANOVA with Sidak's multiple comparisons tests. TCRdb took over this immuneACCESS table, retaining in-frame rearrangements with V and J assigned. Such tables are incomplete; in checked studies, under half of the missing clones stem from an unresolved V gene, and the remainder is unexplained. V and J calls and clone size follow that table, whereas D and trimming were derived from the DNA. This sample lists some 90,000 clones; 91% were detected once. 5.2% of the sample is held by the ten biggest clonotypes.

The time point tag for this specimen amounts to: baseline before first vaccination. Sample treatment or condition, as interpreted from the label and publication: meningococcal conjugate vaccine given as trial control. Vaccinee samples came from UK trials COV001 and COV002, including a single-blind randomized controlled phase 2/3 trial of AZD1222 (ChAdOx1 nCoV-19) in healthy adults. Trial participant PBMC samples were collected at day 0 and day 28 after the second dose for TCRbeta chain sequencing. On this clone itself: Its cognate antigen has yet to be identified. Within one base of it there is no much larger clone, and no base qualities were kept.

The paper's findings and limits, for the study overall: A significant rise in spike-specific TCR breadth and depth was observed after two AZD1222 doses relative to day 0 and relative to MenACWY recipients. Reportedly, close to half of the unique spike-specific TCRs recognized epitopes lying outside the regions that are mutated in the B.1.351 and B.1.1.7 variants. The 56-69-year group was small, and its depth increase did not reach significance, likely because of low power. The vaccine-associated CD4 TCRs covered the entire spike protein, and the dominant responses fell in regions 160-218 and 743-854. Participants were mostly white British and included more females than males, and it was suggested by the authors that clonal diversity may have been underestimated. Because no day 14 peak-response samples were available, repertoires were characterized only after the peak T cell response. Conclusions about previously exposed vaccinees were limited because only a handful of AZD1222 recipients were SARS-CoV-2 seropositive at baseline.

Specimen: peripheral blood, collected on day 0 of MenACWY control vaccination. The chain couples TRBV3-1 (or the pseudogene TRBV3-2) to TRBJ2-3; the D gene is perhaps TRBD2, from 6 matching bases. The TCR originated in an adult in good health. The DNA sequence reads TGTGCCAGCAGGGCGGGGTCCTCACGGACAGATACGCAGTATTTT. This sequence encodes CASRAGSSRTDTQYF.